These 18 T cell receptor beta chains came from one sample sequenced in a study of control samples from healthy donors and cancer patients. Profiling relied on immunoSEQ multiplex PCR, and the TCRdb table lists in-frame clones only, not all of them. The sample lists about 75,000 clones, roughly 92% seen once, with approximately 6% in the top ten. The sequenced material came from blood. The origin of the receptors is a woman aged 40 to 50 in good health.

In DNA, the CDR3 is TGTGCCAGCAGCCCCTCCGGGGTCTACGAGCAGTACTTC. Translating gives CASSPSGVYEQYF. The chain uses TRBV3-1 (or the pseudogene TRBV3-2) and TRBJ2-7; the D gene is possibly TRBD2 (5 bases). Germline CDR1 reads LGHDT; CDR2 reads YNNKEL (reference sequence). Trimming removed 4 bases at V and 3 bases at J, with 10 bases between. The length of the CDR3 is 13 residues.

This chain connects TRBV5-4 to TRBJ1-2, with D hard to call. This CDR3 comprises 14 residues. The germline V gene has CDR1 SGHNT and CDR2 YYREEE (reference sequence). The V end lost 0 bases, the J end lost 6 bases, and 12 bases lay between the germline ends. This CDR3 reads CASSLAGVMDGYTF. The CDR3 nucleotides read TGTGCCAGCAGCTTGGCCGGTGTCATGGATGGCTACACCTTC.

The sample holds one count of this clone. The V gene is TRBV4-1, the J gene TRBJ1-1; 11 nucleotides align to TRBD1. CDR3 length: 16 amino acids. The germline V gene has CDR1 MGHRA and CDR2 YSYEKL. V was clipped by 8 bases and J by 0 bases; unmatched bases: 8. The CDR3 is CASCRTGGEVNTEAFF. DNA for the CDR3: TGCGCCAGCTGCCGGACAGGGGGCGAGGTGAACACTGAAGCTTTCTTT.

CDR3 amino acids: CASSLIHQPQHF. The CDR3 nucleotides read TGTGCCAGCAGCTTAATCCATCAGCCCCAGCATTTT. The chain recombines TRBV7-2 with TRBJ1-5; unclear D gene. V shed 2 bases and J shed 5 bases, with 4 bases lying between them. Looked up from germline, CDR1 is SGHTA and CDR2 is FQGNSA. This CDR3 contains 12 residues.

This sequence joins TRBV5-1 and TRBJ2-1; D gene uncertain. The CDR3 length is 14 residues. Trimming took off 4 bases at V and 0 bases at J, with 8 bases between the two ends. CDR1 SGHRS and CDR2 YFSETQ come from the germline V gene. The CDR3: CASSVDFSYNEQFF. CDR3 DNA sequence: TGCGCCAGCAGCGTTGACTTCTCCTACAATGAGCAGTTCTTC.

The V call is TRBV19, the J call TRBJ1-5, with unresolved D. V shed 7 bases and J shed 4 bases, with 17 bases lying between them. CDR3 length: 15 residues. Germline assignment: CDR1 LNHDA and CDR2 SQIVND (reference sequence). The CDR3 sequence: CASTPNELANQPQHF. The CDR3 nucleotides are TGTGCCAGTACCCCAAACGAACTGGCGAATCAGCCCCAGCATTTT. Complete variable domain (other parts from reference TRBV19 and TRBJ1-5): DGGITQSPKYLFRKEGQNVTLSCEQNLNHDAMYWYRQDPGQGLRLIYYSQIVNDFQKGDIAEGYSVSREKKESFPLTVTSAQKNPTAFYLCASTPNELANQPQHFGDGTRLSIL.

This rearrangement joins TRBV28 to TRBJ1-2; D ambiguous. The CDR3 runs 12 residues. Trimming took 2 bases from V and 3 from J, leaving 4 bases between them. Looked up from germline, CDR1 is MDHEN and CDR2 is SYDVKM. The CDR3 DNA follows: TGTGCCAGCAGTTTAAGAGACTATGGCTACACCTTC. It yields the protein CASSLRDYGYTF.

The rearrangement joins TRBV7-2 to TRBJ1-6; TRBD1 matches 7 bases. Germline values: CDR1 SGHTA, CDR2 FQGNSA. There are 18 residues in the CDR3. Losses at the gene ends were 0 bases for V and 0 bases for J; bases not matched to a gene: 5. The CDR3 spells CASSLAEGASSYNSPLHF. CDR3 in DNA: TGTGCCAGCAGCTTAGCTGAGGGGGCTAGCTCCTATAATTCACCCCTCCACTTT.

The chain has TRBV27 and TRBJ2-3; D perhaps matches TRBD1 (5 bases). Trimming removed 2 bases from V and 2 bases from J, with 11 bases in between. CDR1 MNHEY and CDR2 SMNVEV come from the germline V gene (reference sequence). This CDR3 comprises 15 residues. CDR3 protein: CASSLQDTSTDTQYF. The DNA of the CDR3 is TGTGCCAGCAGTTTACAGGACACTTCCACAGATACGCAGTATTTT.

V and J are TRBV6-5 and TRBJ1-2; 10 positions match TRBD1. J was trimmed by 8 bases and V by 6 bases; bases with no gene match: 12. The V gene's germline CDR1 is MNHEY and CDR2 SVGAGI. The CDR3 runs to 15 residues. In DNA, the CDR3 is TGTGCCAGCAGACTCCCGGGACAGGGGATACAAGGCTACACCTTC. This gives the protein CASRLPGQGIQGYTF.

The DNA of the CDR3 is TGTGCCAGCAGCTCAGACAGGGTCCCCGGCGAAAAACTGTTTTTT. Its protein product is CASSSDRVPGEKLFF. This chain connects TRBV7-9 to TRBJ1-4; TRBD1 matches at 7 bases. The CDR3 totals 15 residues. V shed 4 bases, J shed 8 bases, and the junction held 10 bases outside the gene matches. Germline lookup yields CDR1 SEHNR and CDR2 FQNEAQ (reference sequence). The whole variable domain, filled in from reference TRBV7-9 and TRBJ1-4, reads DTGVSQNPRHKITKRGQNVTFRCDPISEHNRLYWYRQTLGQGPEFLTYFQNEAQLEKSRLLSDRFSAERPKGSFSTLEIQRTEQGDSAMYLCASSSDRVPGEKLFFGSGTQLSVL.

V usage is TRBV9 and J usage is TRBJ2-7; 12 bases fit TRBD2. The CDR3 contains 16 residues. The trim removed 6 bases at V and 6 bases at J, leaving 13 bases unmatched. CDR1 SGDLS and CDR2 YYNGEE come from the germline V gene. The DNA of the CDR3 is TGTGCCAGCAACGCCCACGGGACTAGCGGGTCGGGCGAGCAGTACTTC. This codes for CASNAHGTSGSGEQYF. Complete variable domain (other parts from reference TRBV9 and TRBJ2-7): DSGVTQTPKHLITATGQRVTLRCSPRSGDLSVYWYQQSLDQGLQFLIQYYNGEERAKGNILERFSAQQFPDLHSELNLSSLELGDSALYFCASNAHGTSGSGEQYFGPGTRLTVT.

This sequence joins TRBV11-2 and TRBJ1-1; D is undetermined. V gave up 3 bases and J gave up 4 bases, with 9 bases separating them. The CDR3 runs to 13 residues. Germline values: CDR1 SGHAT, CDR2 FQNNGV. The CDR3 DNA is TGTGCCAGCAGCTTGAGGGTTATCACTGAAGCTTTCTTT. Protein product: CASSLRVITEAFF.

The chain couples TRBV28 to TRBJ1-4, with TRBD1 as a possible D gene (5 bases). V shed 6 bases and J shed 7 bases, with 12 bases lying between them. CDR3 length equals 13 residues. Germline values: CDR1 MDHEN, CDR2 SYDVKM. This CDR3 is CASRRQGGEKLFF. CDR3 nucleotides: TGTGCCAGCAGGAGGCAGGGCGGTGAAAAACTGTTTTTT.

This clone was seen a single time. The chain uses TRBV7-2 and TRBJ2-3; possible D gene TRBD2, 7 bases. The ends were cut back, 5 bases at V and 8 bases at J, with 20 bases in the middle. Germline CDR1 and CDR2: SGHTA and FQGNSA. This CDR3 contains 15 residues. CDR3: CASSPSAGADGTQYF. The CDR3 DNA sequence: TGTGCCAGCAGCCCTTCTGCGGGGGCCGACGGTACGCAGTATTTT.

The V gene is TRBV7-8, the J gene TRBJ1-3, with 7 positions matching TRBD1. Germline V CDR1 and CDR2: SGHVS, FQNEAQ. The CDR3 is 14 residues long. V trimming: 2 bases; J trimming: 2 bases; junction bases outside the gene matches: 0. CDR3 DNA sequence: TGTGCCAGCAGCTTACAGGGGGCTGGAAACACCATATATTTT. Translating gives CASSLQGAGNTIYF. Full variable domain (missing parts from reference TRBV7-8 and TRBJ1-3): GAGVSQSPRYKVAKRGQDVALRCDPISGHVSLFWYQQALGQGPEFLTYFQNEAQLDKSGLPSDRFFAERPEGSVSTLKIQRTQQEDSAVYLCASSLQGAGNTIYFGEGSWLTVV.

This chain links TRBV19 with TRBJ1-5, with D unresolved. V was trimmed by 5 bases and J by 4 bases, leaving 15 bases between them. This CDR3 comprises 15 residues. The germline CDR1 and CDR2 sequences are LNHDA and SQIVND (reference sequence). The CDR3 DNA reads TGTGCCAGTAGTTTAACCGGGCGAGGTAATCAGCCCCAGCATTTT. As protein: CASSLTGRGNQPQHF.

CDR3 residues: CASSLYSGLRDDTQYF. DNA of the CDR3: TGTGCCAGCAGCTTGTACAGCGGGCTCAGGGATGATACGCAGTATTTT. The chain combines TRBV5-5 with TRBJ2-3; tentatively, D is TRBD2 (6 bases). The ends were cut back, 1 base at V and 6 bases at J, with 18 bases in the middle. Looked up from germline, CDR1 is SGHKS and CDR2 is YYEKEE (reference sequence). The CDR3 is made up of 16 amino acids. Full variable domain (missing parts from reference TRBV5-5 and TRBJ2-3): DAGVTQSPTHLIKTRGQQVTLRCSPISGHKSVSWYQQVLGQGPQFIFQYYEKEERGRGNFPDRFSARQFPNYSSELNVNALLLGDSALYLCASSLYSGLRDDTQYFGPGTRLTVL.